Listed below are T cell receptor beta chains from one sample, sequenced in a study of regulatory T cells. TCRdb's table, derived via immunoSEQ multiplex PCR, lists solely in-frame clones and lacks some. This sample has roughly 23,000 clones; approximately 91% occur once, and the top ten carry about 1.3%. The sequenced sample consisted of conventional CD4+ T cells sorted from blood. These receptors originate from a child aged 5 to 17 with CD3G deficiency. Each CDR3 is given with its conserved first and last residue. The D gene is left open where the match is weak. A row's size may be missing; if present it is once, few, many or a size class.

CDR3nt	CDR3aa	v_gene	j_gene	d_gene	abundance
TGTGCCAGCAGTTTCGGCAGGGGGCGCAACGAGCAGTACTTC	CASSFGRGRNEQYF	TRBV28	TRBJ2-7	TRBD1	-
TGTGCCAGCAGCTCGACAGCGTCCTACGAGCAGTACTTC	CASSSTASYEQYF	TRBV28	TRBJ2-7	-	-
TGTGCCAGCAGGGACAGGGGGAGAAGAAACACCGGGGAGCTGTTTTTT	CASRDRGRRNTGELFF	TRBV19	TRBJ2-2	TRBD1	-
TGTGCCAGCCGAACACCCCCGGGACAAGGTGGGGCCGGGGAGCTGTTTTTT	CASRTPPGQGGAGELFF	TRBV28	TRBJ2-2	-	once
TGTGCCAGCACCCCCGGACAGGGTCGGGGCACTGAAGCTTTCTTT	CASTPGQGRGTEAFF	TRBV6-6	TRBJ1-1	TRBD1	-
TGTGCCAGCAGCTTAACCCCAAAGACTAGCCAAGTCGCCTACGAGCAGTACTTC	CASSLTPKTSQVAYEQYF	TRBV11-3	TRBJ2-7	TRBD2	-
TGCGCCAGCAAGGCAGGAACTACCACTGAAGCTTTCTTT	CASKAGTTTEAFF	TRBV10-2	TRBJ1-1	-	-
TGTGCCAGCAGTTCGGGCCTACCCACCCGCTACGAGCAGTACTTC	CASSSGLPTRYEQYF	TRBV28	TRBJ2-7	-	-
TGTGCCAGCAGCTTAGCGGGGACGGATTACAATGAGCAGTTCTTC	CASSLAGTDYNEQFF	TRBV7-9	TRBJ2-1	-	-
TGTGCCAGCAGCAAGGACAGGGGGGTTAACGAGCAGTACTTC	CASSKDRGVNEQYF	TRBV11-2	TRBJ2-7	TRBD1	once
TGTGCCAGCAGCTTAGCAGGGGGAGATACGCAGTATTTT	CASSLAGGDTQYF	TRBV7-3	TRBJ2-3	TRBD1	once
TGTGCCAGCAGTCCACTAGCGGCCACGTCCTACGAGCAGTACTTC	CASSPLAATSYEQYF	TRBV28	TRBJ2-7	TRBD2	-
TGTGCCAGCAACCTTGCAGGAAGGGGTGGCAATGAGCAGTTCTTC	CASNLAGRGGNEQFF	TRBV28	TRBJ2-1	-	-
TGTGCCAGCAGCTCAGTTGATGAGCAGTTCTTC	CASSSVDEQFF	TRBV7-9	TRBJ2-1	-	-
TGCGCCAGCAGCTTGGCAGGGGCGAGCTCTGGGGCCAACGTCCTGACTTTC	CASSLAGASSGANVLTF	TRBV5-1	TRBJ2-6	-	-
TGTGCCAGCAGACCTGGACAGGGTGCGGGGCAAGCTTTCTTT	CASRPGQGAGQAFF	TRBV28	TRBJ1-1	TRBD1	-
TGCGCCAGCAGCCGGAGCGGGACCGGCACAGATACGCAGTATTTT	CASSRSGTGTDTQYF	TRBV5-1	TRBJ2-3	TRBD2	few
TGTGCCAGTTCGACTAGCGGGGCAGCCAAAAACATTCAGTACTTC	CASSTSGAAKNIQYF	TRBV28	TRBJ2-4	TRBD2	-
TGTGCCAGCAGCTTAGCGGGGACTGAAGCTTTCTTT	CASSLAGTEAFF	TRBV11-2	TRBJ1-1	-	-
TGTGCCTGGAGTGTCGACAGGGGTGGCACTGAAGCTTTCTTT	CAWSVDRGGTEAFF	TRBV30	TRBJ1-1	TRBD1	-
TGTGCCAGCAGTTTAGGAGGGGCAAGTTCCTACGAGCAGTACTTC	CASSLGGASSYEQYF	TRBV28	TRBJ2-7	-	-
TGTGCCAGTAGTACCGGGACCCACGGGATTCAGTACTTC	CASSTGTHGIQYF	TRBV19	TRBJ2-4	-	-
TGTGCCAGTAGTATAGGGGGGGGCTCCTACAATGAGCAGTTCTTC	CASSIGGGSYNEQFF	TRBV19	TRBJ2-1	TRBD2	-
TGTGCCAGCAGCTCTCGCCCAGGGGTGCAGTACTTC	CASSSRPGVQYF	TRBV6-6	TRBJ2-7	-	-
TGCGCCAGCAGCTTGTCCGTCAGGGGCAATGAGCAGTTCTTC	CASSLSVRGNEQFF	TRBV5-1	TRBJ2-1	-	once
TGCGCCAGCAGCTTAGAGGATACGCAGTATTTT	CASSLEDTQYF	TRBV5-1	TRBJ2-3	-	-
TGTGCCAGCAGGCGCCTCGGGAACTACAACTACGAGCAGTACTTC	CASRRLGNYNYEQYF	TRBV28	TRBJ2-7	-	-
TGTGCCAGCAGTACCCTAGGCGAGCAGTACTTC	CASSTLGEQYF	TRBV6-6	TRBJ2-7	-	once
TGTGCCAGCTCACCGCGGACTAGCGGGAACACCGGGGAGCTGTTTTTT	CASSPRTSGNTGELFF	TRBV18	TRBJ2-2	TRBD2	once
TGTGCCAGCAGTTCCCTTAAGACAGGGGGGCAGGAGACCCAGTACTTC	CASSSLKTGGQETQYF	TRBV28	TRBJ2-5	TRBD1	-
TGTGCCAGCAGCTTAGTTCCCACTCATTCTCGACCGCACAATGAGCAGTTCTTC	CASSLVPTHSRPHNEQFF	TRBV7-9	TRBJ2-1	-	-
TGCGCCAGCAGCCCGACATCCTACAATGAGCAGTTCTTC	CASSPTSYNEQFF	TRBV10-1	TRBJ2-1	-	-
TGTGCCAGCAGCTCTTCCGGGACCTCAAAGGATACGCAGTATTTT	CASSSSGTSKDTQYF	TRBV11-2	TRBJ2-3	-	-
TGTGCCAGCAGCAGTCAGGGAGCAGATACGCAGTATTTT	CASSSQGADTQYF	TRBV21-1	TRBJ2-3	-	-
TGTGCCAGCAGTTTAAGGGTGAACTATGGCTACACCTTC	CASSLRVNYGYTF	TRBV28	TRBJ1-2	-	-
TGTGCCAGCAGTTCCGGGGGGTTTAAAACTGAAGCTTTCTTT	CASSSGGFKTEAFF	TRBV28	TRBJ1-1	-	-
TGTGCCAGTAGTATCTCGGGCGAGCAGTACTTC	CASSISGEQYF	TRBV19	TRBJ2-7	-	-
TGTGCCAGCAGAGACCAGGACAGGGTGGGTGAGCAGTACTTC	CASRDQDRVGEQYF	TRBV6-1	TRBJ2-7	TRBD1	once
TGTGCCAGCAGTCCGCTTGACAGGGGGCGTCAGCCCCAGCATTTT	CASSPLDRGRQPQHF	TRBV6-6	TRBJ1-5	TRBD1	-
TGTGCCAGCTCCCTAGGACAGGGGATGAACACTGAAGCTTTCTTT	CASSLGQGMNTEAFF	TRBV18	TRBJ1-1	TRBD1	-
TGTGCCAGCAGCTTAGACGGGGCTAGCGATGAGACCCAGTACTTC	CASSLDGASDETQYF	TRBV11-2	TRBJ2-5	-	-
TGTGCCAGCAGCCTTAGCGGGAGAAGCCCCCAGTACTTC	CASSLSGRSPQYF	TRBV7-9	TRBJ2-5	TRBD2	-
TGTGCCTGGAGCACAGGGGCCAACTATGGCTACACCTTC	CAWSTGANYGYTF	TRBV30	TRBJ1-2	TRBD1	-